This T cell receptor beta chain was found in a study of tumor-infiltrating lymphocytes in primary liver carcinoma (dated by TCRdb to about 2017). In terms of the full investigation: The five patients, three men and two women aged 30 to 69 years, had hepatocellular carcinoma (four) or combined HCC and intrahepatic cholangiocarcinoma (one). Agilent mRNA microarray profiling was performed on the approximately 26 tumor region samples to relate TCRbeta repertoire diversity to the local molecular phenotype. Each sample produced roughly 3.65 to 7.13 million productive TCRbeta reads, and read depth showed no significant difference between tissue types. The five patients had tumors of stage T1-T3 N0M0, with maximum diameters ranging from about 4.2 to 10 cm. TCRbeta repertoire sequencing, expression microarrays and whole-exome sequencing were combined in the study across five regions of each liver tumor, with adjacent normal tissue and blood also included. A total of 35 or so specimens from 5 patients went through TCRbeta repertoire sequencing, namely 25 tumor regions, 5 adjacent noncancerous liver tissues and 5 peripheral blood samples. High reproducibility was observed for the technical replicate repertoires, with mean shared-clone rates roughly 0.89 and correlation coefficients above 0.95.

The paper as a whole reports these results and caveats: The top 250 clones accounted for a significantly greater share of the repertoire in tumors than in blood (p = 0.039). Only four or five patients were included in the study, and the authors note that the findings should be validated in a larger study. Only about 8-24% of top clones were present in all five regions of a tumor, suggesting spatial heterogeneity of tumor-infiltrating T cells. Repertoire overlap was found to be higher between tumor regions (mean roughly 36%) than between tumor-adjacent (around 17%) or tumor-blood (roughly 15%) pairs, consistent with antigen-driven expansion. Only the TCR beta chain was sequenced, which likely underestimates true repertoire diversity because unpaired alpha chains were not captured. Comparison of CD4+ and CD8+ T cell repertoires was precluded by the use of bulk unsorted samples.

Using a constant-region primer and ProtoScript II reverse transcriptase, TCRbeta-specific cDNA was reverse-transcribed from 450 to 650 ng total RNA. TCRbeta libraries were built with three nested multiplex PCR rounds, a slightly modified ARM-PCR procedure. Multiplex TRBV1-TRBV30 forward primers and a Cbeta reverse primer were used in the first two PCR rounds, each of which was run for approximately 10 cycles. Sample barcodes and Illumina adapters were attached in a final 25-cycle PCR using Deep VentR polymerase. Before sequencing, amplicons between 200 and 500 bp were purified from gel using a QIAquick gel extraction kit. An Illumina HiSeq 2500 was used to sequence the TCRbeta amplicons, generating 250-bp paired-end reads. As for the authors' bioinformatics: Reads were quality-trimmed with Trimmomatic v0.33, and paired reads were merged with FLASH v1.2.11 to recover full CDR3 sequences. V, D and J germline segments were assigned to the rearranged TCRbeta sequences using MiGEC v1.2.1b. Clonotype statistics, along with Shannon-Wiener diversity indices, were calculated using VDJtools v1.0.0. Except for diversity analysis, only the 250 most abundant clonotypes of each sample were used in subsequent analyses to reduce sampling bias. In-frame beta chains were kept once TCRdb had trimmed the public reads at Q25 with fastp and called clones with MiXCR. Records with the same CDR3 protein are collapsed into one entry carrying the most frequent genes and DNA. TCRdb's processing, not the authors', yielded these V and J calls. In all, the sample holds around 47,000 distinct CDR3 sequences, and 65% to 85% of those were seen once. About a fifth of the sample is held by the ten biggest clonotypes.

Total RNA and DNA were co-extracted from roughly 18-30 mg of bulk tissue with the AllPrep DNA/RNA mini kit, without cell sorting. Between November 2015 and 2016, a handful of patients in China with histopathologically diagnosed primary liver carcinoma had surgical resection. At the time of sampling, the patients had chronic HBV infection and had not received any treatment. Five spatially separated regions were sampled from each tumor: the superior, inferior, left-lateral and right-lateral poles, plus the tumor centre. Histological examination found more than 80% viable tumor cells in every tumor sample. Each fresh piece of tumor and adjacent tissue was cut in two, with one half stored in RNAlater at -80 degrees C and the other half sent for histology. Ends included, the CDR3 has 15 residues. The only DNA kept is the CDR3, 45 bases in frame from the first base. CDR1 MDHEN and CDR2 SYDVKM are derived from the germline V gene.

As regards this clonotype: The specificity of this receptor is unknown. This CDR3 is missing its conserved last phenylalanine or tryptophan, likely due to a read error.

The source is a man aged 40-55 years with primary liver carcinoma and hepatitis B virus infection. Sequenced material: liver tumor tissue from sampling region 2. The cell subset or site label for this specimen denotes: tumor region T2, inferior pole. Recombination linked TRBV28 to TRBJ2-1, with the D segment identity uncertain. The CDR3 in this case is CASNLSGRVGNEQFI. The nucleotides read TGTGCCAGCAATTTATCGGGCCGGGTGGGGAATGAGCAGTTCATC.